This TCR beta chain was retrieved from a study of molecular identifiers for immune sequencing clone quantification. Overall study: Replicate experiments divided RNA from around 20,000 or 100,000 naive CD8 cells into five parts and sequenced four.

MiXCR was run by TCRdb on the PCR reads, yielding one entry per CDR3 protein. The sample includes over 300,000 distinct CDR3 sequences, roughly 24% seen only once; the top ten take approximately 0.74%. From roughly 21,000 to 960,000 sorted cells, naive CD8 libraries were generated with 10%, 30% or 50% RNA. This clonotype was observed at least ten times. As yet, its antigen is unknown. The CDR3 length is 16 residues. Germline V CDR1 and CDR2: SQVTM, ANQGSEA. The germline V and J ends were trimmed by 3 bases and 1 base, with 18 bases remaining between them. Study-level findings and limits: Over 99% of effector molecules, yet under 1% of naive-cell molecules, were held by clones above 20 RNA copies.

The chain has TRBV29-1 and TRBJ1-1; the D gene is possibly TRBD1 (6 bases). The sequence was obtained from a human donor in good health. Some libraries in this study had Jurkat cell RNA spiked in. Sample: naive CD8+ T cells from blood, with Jurkat cell RNA spiked in. Indicated subset: FACS-sorted CD8+CD4-CCR7+CD45RA+ naive T cells. CDR3 DNA: TGCAGCGTTGATCCCCCCTGGGGGGCCGGGAACACTGAAGCTTTCTTT. It translates to CSVDPPWGAGNTEAFF.